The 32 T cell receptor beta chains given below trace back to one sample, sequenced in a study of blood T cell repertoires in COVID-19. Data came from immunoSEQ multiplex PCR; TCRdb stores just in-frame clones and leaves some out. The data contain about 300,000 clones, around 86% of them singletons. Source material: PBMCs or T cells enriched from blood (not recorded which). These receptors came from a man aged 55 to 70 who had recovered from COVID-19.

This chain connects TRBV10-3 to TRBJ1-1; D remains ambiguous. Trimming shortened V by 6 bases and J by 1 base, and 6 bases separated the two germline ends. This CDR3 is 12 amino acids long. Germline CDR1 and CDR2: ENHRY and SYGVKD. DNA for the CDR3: TGTGCCATCAGCCCAGGGAACACTGAAGCTTTCTTT. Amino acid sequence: CAISPGNTEAFF.

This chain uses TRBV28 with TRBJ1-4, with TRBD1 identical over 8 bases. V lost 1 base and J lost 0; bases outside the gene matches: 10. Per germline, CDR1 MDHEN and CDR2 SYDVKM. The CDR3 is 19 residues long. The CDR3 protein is CASSLSWTGRWATNEKLFF. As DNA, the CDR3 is TGTGCCAGCAGTTTATCCTGGACAGGGAGATGGGCAACTAATGAAAAACTGTTTTTT.

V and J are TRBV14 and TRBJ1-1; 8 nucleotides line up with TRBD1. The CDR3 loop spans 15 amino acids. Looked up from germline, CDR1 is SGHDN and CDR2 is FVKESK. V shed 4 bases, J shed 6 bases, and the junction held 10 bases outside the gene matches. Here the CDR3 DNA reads TGTGCCAGCAGCCCTGGACAGGGTGTTTACTCTGAAGCTTTCTTT. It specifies CASSPGQGVYSEAFF.

DNA of the CDR3: TGTGCCGGTGCCGGGTCGGACATCGAAAAACTGTTTTTT. It yields the protein CAGAGSDIEKLFF. This chain joins TRBV2 and TRBJ1-4; TRBD1 is a possible D gene (5 bases). Trimming removed 11 bases at V and 8 bases at J, with 18 bases between. The CDR3 extends over 13 amino acids. Germline loops: CDR1 SNHLY, CDR2 FYNNEI.

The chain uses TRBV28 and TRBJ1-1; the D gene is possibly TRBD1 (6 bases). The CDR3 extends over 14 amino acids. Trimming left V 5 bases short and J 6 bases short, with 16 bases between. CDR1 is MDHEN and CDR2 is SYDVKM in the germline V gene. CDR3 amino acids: CASSHTQGKSEAFF. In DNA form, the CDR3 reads TGTGCCAGCAGTCATACGCAGGGGAAGTCTGAAGCTTTCTTT.

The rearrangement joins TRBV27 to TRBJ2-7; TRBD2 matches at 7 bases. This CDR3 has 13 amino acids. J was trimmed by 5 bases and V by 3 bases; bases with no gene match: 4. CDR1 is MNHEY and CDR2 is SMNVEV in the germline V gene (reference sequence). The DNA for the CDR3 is TGTGCCAGCAGTTTGGGCGGGAGCAACGAGCAGTACTTC. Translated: CASSLGGSNEQYF.

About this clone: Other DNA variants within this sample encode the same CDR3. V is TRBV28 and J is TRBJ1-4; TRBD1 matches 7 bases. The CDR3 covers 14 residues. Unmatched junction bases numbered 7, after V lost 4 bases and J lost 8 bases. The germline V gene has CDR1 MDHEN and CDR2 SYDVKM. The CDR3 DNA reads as TGTGCCAGCAGTTCACAGGGGTCAGGGGAAAAACTGTTTTTT. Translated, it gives CASSSQGSGEKLFF.

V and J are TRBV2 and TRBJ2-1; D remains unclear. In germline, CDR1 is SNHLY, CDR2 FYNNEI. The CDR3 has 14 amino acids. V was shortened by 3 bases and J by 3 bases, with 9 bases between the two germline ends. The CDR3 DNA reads TGTGCCAGCAGTGATCTAGTCCACTACAATGAGCAGTTCTTC. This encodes CASSDLVHYNEQFF.

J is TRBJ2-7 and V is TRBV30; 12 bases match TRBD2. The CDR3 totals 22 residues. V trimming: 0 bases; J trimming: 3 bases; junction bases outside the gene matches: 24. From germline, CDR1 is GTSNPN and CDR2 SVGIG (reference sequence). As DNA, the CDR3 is TGTGCCTGGAGTGTATCCCCCTATGTGCTAGCGGGAGGGCCCCTGCCCATCTACGAGCAGTACTTC. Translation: CAWSVSPYVLAGGPLPIYEQYF.

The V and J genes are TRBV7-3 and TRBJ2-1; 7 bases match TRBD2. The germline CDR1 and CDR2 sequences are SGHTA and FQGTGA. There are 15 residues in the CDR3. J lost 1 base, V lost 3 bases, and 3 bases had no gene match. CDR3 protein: CASSLTSYSYNEQFF. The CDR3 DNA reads TGTGCCAGCAGCTTGACTAGCTATTCCTACAATGAGCAGTTCTTC.

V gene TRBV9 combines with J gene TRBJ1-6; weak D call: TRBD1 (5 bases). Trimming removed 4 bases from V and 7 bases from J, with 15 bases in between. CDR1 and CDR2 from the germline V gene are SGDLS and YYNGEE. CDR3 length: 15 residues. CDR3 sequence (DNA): TGTGCCAGCAGCTTTTCGGGGGGGAGGAATTCACCCCTCCACTTT. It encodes CASSFSGGRNSPLHF.

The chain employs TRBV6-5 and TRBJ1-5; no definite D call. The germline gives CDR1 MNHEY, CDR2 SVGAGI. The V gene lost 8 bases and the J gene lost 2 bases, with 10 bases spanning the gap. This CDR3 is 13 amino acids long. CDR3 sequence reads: CASFRGGNQPQHF. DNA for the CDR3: TGTGCCAGCTTCCGGGGAGGCAATCAGCCCCAGCATTTT.

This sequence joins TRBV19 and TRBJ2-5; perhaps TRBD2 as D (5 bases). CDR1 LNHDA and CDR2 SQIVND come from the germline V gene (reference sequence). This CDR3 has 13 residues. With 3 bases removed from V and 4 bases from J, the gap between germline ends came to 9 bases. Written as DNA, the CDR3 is TGTGCCAGTAGTATGGACTGGTTAGAGACCCAGTACTTC. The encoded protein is CASSMDWLETQYF.

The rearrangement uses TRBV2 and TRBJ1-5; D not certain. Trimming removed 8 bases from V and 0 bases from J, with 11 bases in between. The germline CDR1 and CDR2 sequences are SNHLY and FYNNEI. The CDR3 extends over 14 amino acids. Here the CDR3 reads CASRGQPSNQPQHF. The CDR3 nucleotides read TGTGCCAGCCGAGGGCAGCCTAGCAATCAGCCCCAGCATTTT.

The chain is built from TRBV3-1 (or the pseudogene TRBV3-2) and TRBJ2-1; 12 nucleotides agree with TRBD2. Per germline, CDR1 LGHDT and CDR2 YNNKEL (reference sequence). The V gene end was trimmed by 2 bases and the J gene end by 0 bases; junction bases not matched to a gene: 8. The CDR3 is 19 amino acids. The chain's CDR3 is CASSQPTSGRRTSYNEQFF. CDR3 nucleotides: TGTGCCAGCAGCCAACCAACTAGCGGGAGGCGTACCTCCTACAATGAGCAGTTCTTC.

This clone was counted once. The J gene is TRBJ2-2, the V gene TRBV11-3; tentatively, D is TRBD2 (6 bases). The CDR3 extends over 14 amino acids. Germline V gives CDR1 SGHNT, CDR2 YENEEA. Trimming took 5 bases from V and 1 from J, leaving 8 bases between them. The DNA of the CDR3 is TGTGCCAGCAGCCTGCGGGGGAACACCGGGGAGCTGTTTTTT. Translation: CASSLRGNTGELFF.

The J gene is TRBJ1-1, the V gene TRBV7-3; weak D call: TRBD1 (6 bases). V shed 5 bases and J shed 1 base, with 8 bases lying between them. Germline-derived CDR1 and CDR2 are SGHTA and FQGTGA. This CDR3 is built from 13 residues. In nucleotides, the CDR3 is TGTGCCAGCAGCGAGGGACAGAACACTGAAGCTTTCTTT. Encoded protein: CASSEGQNTEAFF.

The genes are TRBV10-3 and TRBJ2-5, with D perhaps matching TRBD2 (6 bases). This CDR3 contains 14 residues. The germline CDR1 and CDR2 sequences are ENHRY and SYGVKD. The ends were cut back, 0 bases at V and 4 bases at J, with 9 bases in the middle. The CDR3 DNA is TGTGCCATCAGTGAGTCGGGGGGTACAGAGACCCAGTACTTC. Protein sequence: CAISESGGTETQYF.

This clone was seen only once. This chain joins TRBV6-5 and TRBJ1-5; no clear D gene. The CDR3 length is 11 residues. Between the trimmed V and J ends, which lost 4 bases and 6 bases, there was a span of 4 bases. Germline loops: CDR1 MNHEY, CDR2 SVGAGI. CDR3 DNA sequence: TGTGCCAGCAGTTTCCGTCAGCCCCAGCATTTT. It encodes CASSFRQPQHF.

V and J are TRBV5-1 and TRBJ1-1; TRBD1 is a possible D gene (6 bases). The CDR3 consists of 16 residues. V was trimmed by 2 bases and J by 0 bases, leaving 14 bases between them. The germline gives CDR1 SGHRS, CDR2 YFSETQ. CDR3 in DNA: TGCGCCAGCAGCTTAACGACAGGATCGGTGAACACTGAAGCTTTCTTT. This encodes CASSLTTGSVNTEAFF.

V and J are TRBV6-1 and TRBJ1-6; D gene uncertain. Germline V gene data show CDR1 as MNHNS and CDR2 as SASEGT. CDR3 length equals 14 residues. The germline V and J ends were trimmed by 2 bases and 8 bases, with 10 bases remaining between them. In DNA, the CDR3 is TGTGCCAGCAGTGAAAGCGGCCTGGATTCACCCCTCCACTTT. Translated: CASSESGLDSPLHF.

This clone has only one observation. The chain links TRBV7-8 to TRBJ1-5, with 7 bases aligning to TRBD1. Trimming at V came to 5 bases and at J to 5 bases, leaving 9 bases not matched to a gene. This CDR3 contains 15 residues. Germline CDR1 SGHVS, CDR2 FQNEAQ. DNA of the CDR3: TGTGCCAGCAGCGGTGGGACAGTCCGGGATCAGCCCCAGCATTTT. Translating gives CASSGGTVRDQPQHF.

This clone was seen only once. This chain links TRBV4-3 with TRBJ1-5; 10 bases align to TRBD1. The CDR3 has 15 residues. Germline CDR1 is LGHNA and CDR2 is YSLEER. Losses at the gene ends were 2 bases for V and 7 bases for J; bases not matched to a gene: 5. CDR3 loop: CASSQTGTGEQPQHF. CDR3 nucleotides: TGCGCCAGCAGCCAAACCGGGACAGGGGAACAGCCCCAGCATTTT.

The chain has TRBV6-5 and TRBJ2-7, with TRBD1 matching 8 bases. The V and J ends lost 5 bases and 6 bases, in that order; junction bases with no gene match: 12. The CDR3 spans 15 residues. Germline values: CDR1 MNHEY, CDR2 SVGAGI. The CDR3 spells CASSPPRGRLSEQYF. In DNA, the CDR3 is TGTGCCAGCAGTCCGCCCAGGGGGCGCCTATCCGAGCAGTACTTC.

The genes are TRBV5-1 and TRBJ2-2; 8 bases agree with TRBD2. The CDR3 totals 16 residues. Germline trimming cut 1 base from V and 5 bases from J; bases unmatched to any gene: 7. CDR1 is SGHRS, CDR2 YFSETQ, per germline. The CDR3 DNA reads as TGCGCCAGCAGCTTGACTAGCGGAGGGCCAACCGGGGAGCTGTTTTTT. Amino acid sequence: CASSLTSGGPTGELFF.

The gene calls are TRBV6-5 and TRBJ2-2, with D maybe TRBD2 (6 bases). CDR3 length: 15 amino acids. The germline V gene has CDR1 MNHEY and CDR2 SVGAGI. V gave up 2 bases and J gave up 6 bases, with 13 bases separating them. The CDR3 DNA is TGTGCCAGCAGTTACGCTCCCGCGGGGCCCGGGGAGCTGTTTTTT. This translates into CASSYAPAGPGELFF.

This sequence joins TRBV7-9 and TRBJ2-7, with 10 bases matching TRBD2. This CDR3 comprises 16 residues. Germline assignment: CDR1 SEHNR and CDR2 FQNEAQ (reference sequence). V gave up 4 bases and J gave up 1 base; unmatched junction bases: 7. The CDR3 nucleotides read TGTGCCAGCAGCTCAGGGACTAGCGCTACATCCTACGAGCAGTACTTC. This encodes CASSSGTSATSYEQYF. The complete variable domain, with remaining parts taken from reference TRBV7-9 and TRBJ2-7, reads DTGVSQNPRHKITKRGQNVTFRCDPISEHNRLYWYRQTLGQGPEFLTYFQNEAQLEKSRLLSDRFSAERPKGSFSTLEIQRTEQGDSAMYLCASSSGTSATSYEQYFGPGTRLTVT.

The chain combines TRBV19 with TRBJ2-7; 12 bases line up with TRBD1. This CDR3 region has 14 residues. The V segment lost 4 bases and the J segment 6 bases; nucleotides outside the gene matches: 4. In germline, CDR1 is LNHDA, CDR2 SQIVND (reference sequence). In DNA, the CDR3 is TGTGCCAGTAGTACCGGGACAGGGGGCGGCGAGCAGTACTTC. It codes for CASSTGTGGGEQYF.

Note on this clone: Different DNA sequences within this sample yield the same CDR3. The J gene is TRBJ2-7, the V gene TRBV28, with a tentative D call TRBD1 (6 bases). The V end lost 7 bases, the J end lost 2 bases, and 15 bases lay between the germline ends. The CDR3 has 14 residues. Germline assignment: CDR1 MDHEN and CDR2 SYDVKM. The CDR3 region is CASTPTGLTYEQYF. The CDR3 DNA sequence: TGTGCCAGCACCCCCACAGGGCTTACCTACGAGCAGTACTTC.

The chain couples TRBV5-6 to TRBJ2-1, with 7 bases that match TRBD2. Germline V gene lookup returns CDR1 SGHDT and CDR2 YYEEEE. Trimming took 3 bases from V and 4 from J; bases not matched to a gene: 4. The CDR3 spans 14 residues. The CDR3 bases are TGTGCCAGCAGCTATGGGACTACGTACAATGAGCAGTTCTTC. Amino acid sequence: CASSYGTTYNEQFF.

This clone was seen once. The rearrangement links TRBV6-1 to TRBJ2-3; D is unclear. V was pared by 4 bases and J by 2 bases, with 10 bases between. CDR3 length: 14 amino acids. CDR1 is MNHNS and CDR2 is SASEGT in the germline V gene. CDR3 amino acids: CASSAVQPTDTQYF. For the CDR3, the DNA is TGTGCCAGCAGTGCTGTACAGCCCACAGATACGCAGTATTTT.

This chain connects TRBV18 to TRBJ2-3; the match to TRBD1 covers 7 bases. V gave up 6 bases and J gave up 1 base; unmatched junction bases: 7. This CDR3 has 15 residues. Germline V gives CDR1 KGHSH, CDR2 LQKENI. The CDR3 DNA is TGTGCCAGCTCCCTCGGACAGGTCGGCACAGATACGCAGTATTTT. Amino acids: CASSLGQVGTDTQYF.